A single TCR beta chain is shown here with its context. Antigen specificity is unknown. After removal of 0 bases from V and 4 bases from J, the junction contained 3 bases not matched to a gene. The germline V gene encodes CDR1 KGHSH and CDR2 LQKENI. The CDR3 contains 15 residues. TCRdb's table, derived via immunoSEQ multiplex PCR, lists solely in-frame clones and lacks some. The sample lists 75,000 to 100,000 clones; about 90% were seen once. This sample is drawn from a study of OX40 agonist ivuxolimab in advanced cancers. Study as a whole: Participants averaged approximately 60 years of age (range roughly 23 to 79) and were approximately 81% male.

The study's findings and limits: Researchers report that CD8+ T cells had, on average, more expanded clones than CD4+.

Autoimmune disease history or systemic immunosuppression excluded patients. The receptor's source is an adult with an advanced solid tumor such as melanoma, head and neck, liver or kidney cancer. The V call is TRBV18, the J call TRBJ1-2, with TRBD1 matching over 9 bases. The material sequenced was CD4+ or CD8+ T cells sorted from blood, taken in a trial of the OX40 agonist ivuxolimab. The CDR3 here is CASSPPTGGVYGYTF. DNA for the CDR3: TGTGCCAGCTCACCACCGACAGGGGGGGTCTATGGCTACACCTTC. The complete variable domain, with remaining parts taken from reference TRBV18 and TRBJ1-2, reads NAGVMQNPRHLVRRRGQEARLRCSPMKGHSHVYWYRQLPEEGLKFMVYLQKENIIDESGMPKERFSAEFPKEGPSILRIQQVVRGDSAAYFCASSPPTGGVYGYTFGSGTRLTVV.